Below, 23 T cell receptor beta chains from the same sample are listed, as sequenced in a study of cytomegalovirus exposure and HLA in healthy donors. PCR was performed using 60 Vbeta and 13 Jbeta primers. The table came from immunoSEQ multiplex PCR; TCRdb's copy has only in-frame clones and leaves some out. The sample lists some 200,000 clones; approximately 88% were seen once. The sequenced material came from PBMCs. These receptors were collected from a boy aged 2 to 9 in good health and CMV-seronegative.

This rearrangement joins TRBV29-1 to TRBJ1-1; D is ambiguous. The V end was cut by 6 bases, the J end by 3 bases, with 8 bases between. The CDR3 totals 11 residues. The germline V gene encodes CDR1 SQVTM and CDR2 ANQGSEA. The CDR3 loop is CSVSDYTEAFF. The DNA of the CDR3 is TGCAGCGTCTCTGACTACACTGAAGCTTTCTTT.

The chain has TRBV5-6 and TRBJ1-6, with 8 bases fitting TRBD1. From germline, CDR1 is SGHDT and CDR2 YYEEEE. With V trimmed by 4 bases and J by 7 bases, 7 bases remained unmatched. The CDR3 loop spans 15 amino acids. The DNA of the CDR3 is TGTGCCAGCAGCCCAATGACAGGGGCGAATTCACCCCTCCACTTT. Protein: CASSPMTGANSPLHF.

The rearrangement links TRBV6-1 to TRBJ1-2; 7 bases fit TRBD1. CDR1 and CDR2 from the germline V gene are MNHNS and SASEGT. V lost 4 bases, J lost 3 bases, and 5 bases stayed unmatched. CDR3 size: 14 residues. CDR3 DNA sequence: TGTGCCAGCAGTGGACAGGGCCATGACTATGGCTACACCTTC. Protein product: CASSGQGHDYGYTF.

The sample holds one count of this clone. The genes are TRBV2 and TRBJ2-3; TRBD2 is a possible D gene (8 bases). CDR1 is SNHLY, CDR2 FYNNEI, per germline. This CDR3 region has 15 residues. The V gene lost 9 bases and the J gene lost 6 bases, with 22 bases spanning the gap. CDR3 sequence (DNA): TGTGCCAGTATCCTAGGGGGCGGGGGGTCGGATACGCAGTATTTT. It translates to CASILGGGGSDTQYF.

This chain joins TRBV4-1 and TRBJ2-7; D possibly corresponds to TRBD1 (7 bases). This CDR3 region has 16 residues. Per germline, CDR1 MGHRA and CDR2 YSYEKL. The V end was cut by 1 base, the J end by 1 base, with 14 bases between. The CDR3 protein is CASSQVEQGGSYEQYF. The CDR3, as DNA: TGCGCCAGCAGCCAAGTCGAGCAGGGGGGATCCTACGAGCAGTACTTC.

This chain connects TRBV30 to TRBJ2-7; no firm D call. V was trimmed by 0 bases and J by 6 bases, leaving 6 bases between them. Germline CDR1 GTSNPN, CDR2 SVGIG (reference sequence). The CDR3 length is 11 residues. The CDR3 spells CAWSVPGEQYF. The CDR3 coding sequence is TGTGCCTGGAGTGTACCCGGCGAGCAGTACTTC.

The V and J genes are TRBV9 and TRBJ2-2; 13 bases match TRBD2. The germline V gene has CDR1 SGDLS and CDR2 YYNGEE. After removal of 4 bases from V and 3 bases from J, the junction contained 9 bases not matched to a gene. This CDR3 spans 18 amino acids. The CDR3 DNA is TGTGCCAGCAGCATTACGCCGGGACTAGCGGGGTACACCGGGGAGCTGTTTTTT. It encodes CASSITPGLAGYTGELFF.

The chain uses TRBV19 and TRBJ2-7, with D possibly being TRBD2 (5 bases). Germline assignment: CDR1 LNHDA and CDR2 SQIVND (reference sequence). V shed 2 bases and J shed 2 bases, with 13 bases lying between them. CDR3 size: 15 residues. The CDR3: CASSIFGILTYEQYF. CDR3 DNA: TGTGCCAGTAGTATATTCGGGATCCTTACCTACGAGCAGTACTTC.

The rearrangement links TRBV7-2 to TRBJ2-7; 7 bases fit TRBD1. V lost 3 bases and J lost 3; bases outside the gene matches: 2. The CDR3 consists of 13 residues. Germline V gene lookup returns CDR1 SGHTA and CDR2 FQGNSA. CDR3 residues: CASSLTGNYEQYF. In nucleotides, the CDR3 is TGTGCCAGCAGCTTGACAGGGAACTACGAGCAGTACTTC.

V and J are TRBV7-8 and TRBJ2-3; TRBD1 aligns across 7 bases. The CDR3 has 15 residues. CDR1 SGHVS and CDR2 FQNEAQ come from the germline V gene. Unmatched junction bases numbered 7, after V lost 5 bases and J lost 2 bases. CDR3 in amino acids: CASSARDSFTDTQYF. CDR3 nucleotides: TGTGCCAGCAGCGCCAGGGACAGTTTCACAGATACGCAGTATTTT.

The chain is built from TRBV6-5 and TRBJ1-4; D gene unclear. Germline CDR1 MNHEY, CDR2 SVGAGI. This CDR3 comprises 16 residues. Trimming took 0 bases from V and 6 from J, leaving 14 bases between them. The CDR3 here is CASSYSPTATHEKLFF. The CDR3 DNA sequence: TGTGCCAGCAGTTACTCCCCCACAGCTACTCATGAAAAACTGTTTTTT.

The chain couples TRBV5-1 to TRBJ1-2; D call uncertain. This CDR3 comprises 13 residues. Germline V CDR1 and CDR2: SGHRS, YFSETQ. The V and J ends lost 7 bases and 8 bases respectively, with 18 bases between them. CDR3 sequence reads: CASSPFGQVGYTF. Here the CDR3 DNA reads TGCGCCAGCTCCCCCTTTGGGCAAGTAGGCTACACCTTC.

The CDR3 here is CASSLYAGPPFNEQFF. The CDR3 coding sequence is TGTGCCAGCAGCCTCTACGCGGGGCCCCCCTTTAATGAGCAGTTCTTC. The chain uses TRBV7-2 and TRBJ2-1, with D possibly TRBD2 on 6 matching bases. Germline assignment: CDR1 SGHTA and CDR2 FQGNSA. The CDR3 consists of 16 residues. The V end lost 5 bases, the J end lost 7 bases, and 21 bases lay between the germline ends.

The V call is TRBV7-2, the J call TRBJ2-5; 12 positions match TRBD2. This CDR3 region has 17 residues. V was pared by 2 bases and J by 5 bases, with 9 bases of the junction left unmatched. Germline V gene sequence: CDR1 SGHTA, CDR2 FQGNSA. In DNA form, the CDR3 reads TGTGCCAGCAGCTTATCGGCTAGCGGGAGGGCCACGGAGACCCAGTACTTC. Translation gives CASSLSASGRATETQYF. The complete variable domain, with remaining parts taken from reference TRBV7-2 and TRBJ2-5, reads GAGVSQSPSNKVTEKGKDVELRCDPISGHTALYWYRQSLGQGLEFLIYFQGNSAPDKSGLPSDRFSAERTGGSVSTLTIQRTQQEDSAVYLCASSLSASGRATETQYFGPGTRLLVL.

This chain joins TRBV27 and TRBJ2-7, with 15 bases matching TRBD2. V gave up 4 bases and J gave up 4 bases; unmatched junction bases: 5. The CDR3 runs to 16 residues. Germline CDR1 is MNHEY and CDR2 is SMNVEV (reference sequence). This CDR3 is CASSSGTSGRFYEQYF. In DNA form, the CDR3 reads TGTGCCAGCAGTTCTGGGACTAGCGGGAGGTTTTACGAGCAGTACTTC.

The chain links TRBV20-1 to TRBJ1-1; D ambiguous. The CDR3 runs 11 residues. The germline CDR1 and CDR2 sequences are DFQATT and SNEGSKA (reference sequence). V lost 6 bases to trimming and J lost 6 bases, with 11 bases between them. For the CDR3, the DNA is TGCAGTGCCAGTAAATGGCCTGAAGCTTTCTTT. Translation: CSASKWPEAFF.

This chain uses TRBV14 with TRBJ1-1; the D is unclear. Germline CDR1 SGHDN, CDR2 FVKESK. The germline V and J ends were trimmed by 0 bases and 6 bases, with 11 bases remaining between them. The CDR3 spans 14 residues. The CDR3 nucleotides read TGTGCCAGCAGCCAAGATGTGCGAGCCCCTGAAGCTTTCTTT. The encoded protein is CASSQDVRAPEAFF.

This chain uses TRBV11-2 with TRBJ2-7; D call uncertain. Trimming cost V 5 bases and J 2 bases, with 16 bases left between them. The CDR3 is 15 residues long. The germline CDR1 and CDR2 sequences are SGHAT and FQNNGV. The chain's CDR3 is CASSPQIRITYEQYF. The CDR3 nucleotides read TGTGCCAGCAGCCCGCAAATCAGGATAACCTACGAGCAGTACTTC.

Notes on this clone: Other DNA sequences in this sample translate to the same CDR3. The chain couples TRBV5-6 to TRBJ1-2; the D is unclear. From germline, CDR1 is SGHDT and CDR2 YYEEEE. V dropped 0 bases and J dropped 2 bases, with 5 bases sitting between them. The CDR3 is 13 amino acids. The CDR3 loop reads CASSLVANYGYTF. CDR3 DNA sequence: TGTGCCAGCAGCTTGGTAGCCAACTATGGCTACACCTTC.

CDR3 loop: CASGLVATGIEAFF. The DNA of the CDR3 is TGTGCTAGTGGTTTGGTCGCGACAGGGATTGAAGCTTTCTTT. This chain connects TRBV12-5 to TRBJ1-1; 7 nucleotides align to TRBD1. J gave up 7 bases and V 0 bases, and 5 bases lay outside the gene matches. The germline V gene encodes CDR1 LGHNT and CDR2 FRNRAP. The CDR3 has 14 residues.

This clone was seen once. This sequence joins TRBV5-1 and TRBJ2-2; D call uncertain. CDR1 and CDR2 from the germline V gene are SGHRS and YFSETQ. The V gene lost 0 bases and the J gene lost 3 bases, with 6 bases spanning the gap. The CDR3 consists of 14 residues. CDR3: CASSLAGYTGELFF. The CDR3 DNA reads as TGCGCCAGCAGCTTGGCAGGTTACACCGGGGAGCTGTTTTTT.

The CDR3 is CASSLGERGYTDTQYF. The CDR3 nucleotides are TGTGCCAGCAGCTTAGGGGAGCGGGGCTACACAGATACGCAGTATTTT. The rearrangement uses TRBV7-2 and TRBJ2-3; 7 bases line up with TRBD2. V shed 1 base, J shed 2 bases, and the junction held 6 bases outside the gene matches. The CDR3 has 16 residues. Germline lookup yields CDR1 SGHTA and CDR2 FQGNSA.

Comments on this clone: Distinct nucleotide sequences in the sample also encode this CDR3. The chain couples TRBV5-1 to TRBJ2-3; 10 nucleotides line up with TRBD1. Germline trimming cut 8 bases from V and 5 bases from J; bases unmatched to any gene: 11. Germline lookup yields CDR1 SGHRS and CDR2 YFSETQ. CDR3 length: 15 residues. CDR3 region: CASSNDRGQVDTQYF. The CDR3, as DNA: TGCGCCAGTAGCAACGACAGGGGGCAGGTAGATACGCAGTATTTT.